The clone carrying this T cell receptor beta chain was picked up a small number of times. Its antigen is currently unknown. The time point was: patch test 3, about 24 weeks after DPC sensitization. As to treatment: therapeutic diphenylcyclopropenone sensitization with weekly scalp DPC. Original analysis: Samples held a median of roughly 100,000 TCRs, range 23,224–690,600. TCRdb fed the RACE reads into MiXCR, producing one record per CDR3 protein. The V and J calls, along with clone size, are taken from TCRdb and not from the paper's own processing. Altogether under 130,000 distinct CDR3 sequences are present, around 34% being singletons, with the ten largest covering around 2.8%. These data originate in a study of human T cells and chemical hapten exposure. General study results and limits: Expanded TCRs formed significantly more large CDR3 similarity clusters than controls.

The ends were cut back, 6 bases at V and 0 bases at J, with 11 bases in the middle. The CDR3 has 14 residues. Germline-derived CDR1 and CDR2 are SGHDT and YYEEEE. The V call is TRBV5-6, the J call TRBJ2-3; possibly TRBD1 for D (5 bases). The sequence was collected from a middle-aged man with alopecia areata. Some clones in this sample may be carry-over from other donors' samples. Sequenced material: whole blood, taken in connection with sensitization to the hapten diphenylcyclopropenone (DPC). CDR3 amino acids: CASKGWLSTDTQYF. CDR3 DNA: TGTGCCAGCAAGGGGTGGTTGAGCACAGATACGCAGTATTTT.